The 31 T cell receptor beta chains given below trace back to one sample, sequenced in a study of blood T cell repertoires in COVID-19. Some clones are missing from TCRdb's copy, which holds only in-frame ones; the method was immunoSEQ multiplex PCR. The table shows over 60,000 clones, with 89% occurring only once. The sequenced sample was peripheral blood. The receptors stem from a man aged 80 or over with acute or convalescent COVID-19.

The CDR3 region is CASSYGQGLGEQFF. The CDR3 DNA reads TGTGCCAGCAGCTACGGACAGGGTTTAGGTGAGCAGTTCTTC. The rearrangement uses TRBV27 and TRBJ2-1; 8 bases map to TRBD1. J lost 9 bases, V lost 6 bases, and 10 bases had no gene match. CDR1 and CDR2 (germline): MNHEY, SMNVEV (reference sequence). The CDR3 loop spans 14 amino acids.

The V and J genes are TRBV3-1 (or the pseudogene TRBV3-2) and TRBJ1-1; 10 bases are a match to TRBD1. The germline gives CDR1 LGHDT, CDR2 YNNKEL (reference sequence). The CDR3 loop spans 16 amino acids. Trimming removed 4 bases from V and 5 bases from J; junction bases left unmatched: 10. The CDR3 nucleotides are TGTGCCAGCAGCCCAGCCTCGACAGGGGGCTATACTGAAGCTTTCTTT. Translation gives CASSPASTGGYTEAFF.

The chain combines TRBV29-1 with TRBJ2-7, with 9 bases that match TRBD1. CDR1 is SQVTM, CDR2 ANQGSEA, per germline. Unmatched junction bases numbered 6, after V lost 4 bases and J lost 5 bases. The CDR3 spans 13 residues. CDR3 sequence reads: CSVGTGVGDEQYF. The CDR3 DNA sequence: TGCAGCGTTGGGACAGGGGTGGGGGACGAGCAGTACTTC.

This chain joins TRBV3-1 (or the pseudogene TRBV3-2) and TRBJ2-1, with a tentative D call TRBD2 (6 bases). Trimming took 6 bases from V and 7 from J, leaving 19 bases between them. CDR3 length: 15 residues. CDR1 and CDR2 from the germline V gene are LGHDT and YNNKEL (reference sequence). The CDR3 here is CASSLGLKSANEQFF. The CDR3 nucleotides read TGTGCCAGCAGTCTTGGACTAAAGTCGGCTAATGAGCAGTTCTTC.

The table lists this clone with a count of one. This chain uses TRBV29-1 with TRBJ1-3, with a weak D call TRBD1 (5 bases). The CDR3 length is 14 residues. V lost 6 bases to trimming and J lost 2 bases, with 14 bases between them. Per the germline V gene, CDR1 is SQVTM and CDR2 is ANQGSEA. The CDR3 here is CSVVGTRAGNTIYF. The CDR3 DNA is TGCAGCGTAGTAGGGACTCGTGCTGGAAACACCATATATTTT.

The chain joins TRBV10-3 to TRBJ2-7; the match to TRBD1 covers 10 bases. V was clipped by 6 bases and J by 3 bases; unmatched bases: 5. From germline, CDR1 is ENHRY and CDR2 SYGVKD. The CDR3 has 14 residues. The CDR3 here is CAISRTGGLYEQYF. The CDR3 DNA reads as TGTGCCATCAGCAGGACAGGGGGACTCTACGAGCAGTACTTC.

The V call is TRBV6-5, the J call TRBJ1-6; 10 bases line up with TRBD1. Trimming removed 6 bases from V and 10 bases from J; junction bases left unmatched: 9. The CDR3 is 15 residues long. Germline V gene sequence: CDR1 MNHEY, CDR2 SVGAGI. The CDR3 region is CASRSGQGSFSPLHF. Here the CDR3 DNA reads TGTGCCAGCAGGTCGGGACAGGGGTCTTTCTCACCCCTCCACTTT.

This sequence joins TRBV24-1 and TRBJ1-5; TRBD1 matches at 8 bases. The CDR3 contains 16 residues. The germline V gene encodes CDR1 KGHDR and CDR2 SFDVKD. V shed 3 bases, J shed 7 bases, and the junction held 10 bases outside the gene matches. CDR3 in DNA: TGTGCCACCAGTGATCCCGGGACAGGCGATGGGCAGCCCCAGCATTTT. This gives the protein CATSDPGTGDGQPQHF.

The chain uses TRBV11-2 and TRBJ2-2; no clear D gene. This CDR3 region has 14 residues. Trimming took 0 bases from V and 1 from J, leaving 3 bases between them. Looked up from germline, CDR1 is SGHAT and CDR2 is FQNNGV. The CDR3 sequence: CASSLELNTGELFF. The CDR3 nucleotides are TGTGCCAGCAGCTTAGAACTGAACACCGGGGAGCTGTTTTTT.

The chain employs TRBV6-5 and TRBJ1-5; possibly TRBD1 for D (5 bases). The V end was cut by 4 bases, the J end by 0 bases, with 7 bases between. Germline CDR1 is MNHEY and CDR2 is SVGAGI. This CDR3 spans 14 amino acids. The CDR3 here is CASSSGVSNQPQHF. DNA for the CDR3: TGTGCCAGCAGTTCGGGGGTTAGCAATCAGCCCCAGCATTTT.

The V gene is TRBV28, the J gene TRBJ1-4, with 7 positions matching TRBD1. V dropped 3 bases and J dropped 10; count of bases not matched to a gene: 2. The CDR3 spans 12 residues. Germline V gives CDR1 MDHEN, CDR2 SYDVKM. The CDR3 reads CASSFSGGKLFF. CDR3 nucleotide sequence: TGTGCCAGCAGTTTTTCAGGGGGAAAACTGTTTTTT.

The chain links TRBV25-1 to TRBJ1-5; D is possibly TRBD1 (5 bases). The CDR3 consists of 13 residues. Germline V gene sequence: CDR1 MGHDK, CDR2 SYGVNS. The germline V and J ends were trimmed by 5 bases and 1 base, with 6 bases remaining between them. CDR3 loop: CASSKGSNQPQHF. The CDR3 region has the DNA TGTGCCAGCAGTAAGGGGAGCAATCAGCCCCAGCATTTT.

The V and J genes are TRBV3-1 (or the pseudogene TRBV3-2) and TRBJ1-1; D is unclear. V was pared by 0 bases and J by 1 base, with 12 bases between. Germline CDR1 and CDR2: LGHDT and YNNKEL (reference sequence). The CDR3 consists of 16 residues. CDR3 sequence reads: CASSQDRITKNTEAFF. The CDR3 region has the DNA TGTGCCAGCAGCCAAGACAGGATAACCAAGAACACTGAAGCTTTCTTT.

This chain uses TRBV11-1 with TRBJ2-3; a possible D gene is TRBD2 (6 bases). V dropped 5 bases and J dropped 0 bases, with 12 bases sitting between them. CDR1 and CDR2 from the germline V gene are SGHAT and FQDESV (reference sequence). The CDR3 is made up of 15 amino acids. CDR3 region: CASSPPGLSTDTQYF. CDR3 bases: TGTGCCAGCAGCCCACCGGGACTTAGCACAGATACGCAGTATTTT.

The CDR3 nucleotides read TGTGCCTGGAGTGTCTCCCGGAGCACAGATACGCAGTATTTT. Protein sequence: CAWSVSRSTDTQYF. This rearrangement joins TRBV30 to TRBJ2-3; D call uncertain. The CDR3 extends over 14 amino acids. Trimming took 0 bases from V and 0 from J, leaving 7 bases between them. Looked up from germline, CDR1 is GTSNPN and CDR2 is SVGIG (reference sequence).

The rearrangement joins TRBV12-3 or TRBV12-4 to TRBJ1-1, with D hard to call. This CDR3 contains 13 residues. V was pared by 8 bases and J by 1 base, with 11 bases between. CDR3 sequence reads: CASCTSPNTEAFF. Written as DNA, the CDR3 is TGTGCCAGCTGTACATCTCCGAACACTGAAGCTTTCTTT.

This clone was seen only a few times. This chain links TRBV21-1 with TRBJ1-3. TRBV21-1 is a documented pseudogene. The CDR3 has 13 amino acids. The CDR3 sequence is CASRGGLENTIYF. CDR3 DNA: TGTGCCAGCAGAGGAGGGTTGGAAAACACCATATATTTT.

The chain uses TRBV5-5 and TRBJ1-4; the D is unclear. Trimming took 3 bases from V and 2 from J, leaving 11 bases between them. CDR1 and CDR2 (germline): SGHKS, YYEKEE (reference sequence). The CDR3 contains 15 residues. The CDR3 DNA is TGTGCCAGCAGCTCGGCGGTTGGCACTAATGAAAAACTGTTTTTT. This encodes CASSSAVGTNEKLFF.

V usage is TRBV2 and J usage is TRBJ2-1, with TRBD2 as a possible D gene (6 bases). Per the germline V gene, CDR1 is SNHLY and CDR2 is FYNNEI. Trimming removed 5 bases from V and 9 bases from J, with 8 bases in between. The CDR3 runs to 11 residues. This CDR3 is CASSQGGEQFF. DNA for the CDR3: TGTGCCAGCAGTCAGGGAGGTGAGCAGTTCTTC.

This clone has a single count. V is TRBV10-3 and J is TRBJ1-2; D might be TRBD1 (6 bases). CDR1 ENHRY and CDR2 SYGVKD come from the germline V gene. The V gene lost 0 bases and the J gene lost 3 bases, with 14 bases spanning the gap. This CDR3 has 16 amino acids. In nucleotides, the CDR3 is TGTGCCATCAGTGAGTCCACAGGGCCCTCGTACTATGGCTACACCTTC. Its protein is CAISESTGPSYYGYTF.

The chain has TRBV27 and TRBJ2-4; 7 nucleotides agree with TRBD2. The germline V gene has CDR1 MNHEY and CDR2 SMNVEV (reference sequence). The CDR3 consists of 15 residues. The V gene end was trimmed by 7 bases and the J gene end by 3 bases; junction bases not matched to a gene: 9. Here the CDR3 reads CASTREGLVKNIQYF. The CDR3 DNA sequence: TGTGCCAGCACGAGGGAGGGGTTAGTCAAAAACATTCAGTACTTC.

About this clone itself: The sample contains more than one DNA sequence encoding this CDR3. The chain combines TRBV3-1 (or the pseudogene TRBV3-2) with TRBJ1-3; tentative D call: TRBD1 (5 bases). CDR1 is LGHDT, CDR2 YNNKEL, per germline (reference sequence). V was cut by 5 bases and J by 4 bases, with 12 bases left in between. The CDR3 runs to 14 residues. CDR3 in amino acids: CASSAQGTGNTIYF. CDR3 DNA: TGTGCCAGCAGCGCGCAGGGTACAGGAAACACCATATATTTT.

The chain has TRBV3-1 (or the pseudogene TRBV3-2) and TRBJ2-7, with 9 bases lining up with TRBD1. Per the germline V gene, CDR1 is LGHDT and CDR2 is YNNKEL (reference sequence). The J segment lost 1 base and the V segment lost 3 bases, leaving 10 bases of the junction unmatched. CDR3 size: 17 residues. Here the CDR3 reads CASSQAPGQGPSYEQYF. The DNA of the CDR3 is TGTGCCAGCAGCCAGGCACCGGGACAGGGCCCTTCCTACGAGCAGTACTTC.

This CDR3 reads CASSSPGQGNTEAFF. CDR3 DNA sequence: TGTGCCAGCAGCTCCCCGGGACAGGGGAACACTGAAGCTTTCTTT. This sequence joins TRBV5-4 and TRBJ1-1, with TRBD1 identical over 9 bases. Germline-derived CDR1 and CDR2 are SGHNT and YYREEE (reference sequence). V shed 3 bases, J shed 1 base, and the junction held 4 bases outside the gene matches. This CDR3 contains 15 residues.

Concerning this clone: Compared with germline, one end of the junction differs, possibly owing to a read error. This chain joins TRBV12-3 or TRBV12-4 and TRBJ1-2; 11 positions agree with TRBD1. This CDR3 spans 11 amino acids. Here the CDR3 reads CASSLMGQGVF. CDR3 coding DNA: TGTGCCAGCAGTTTAATGGGACAGGGGGTCTTC.

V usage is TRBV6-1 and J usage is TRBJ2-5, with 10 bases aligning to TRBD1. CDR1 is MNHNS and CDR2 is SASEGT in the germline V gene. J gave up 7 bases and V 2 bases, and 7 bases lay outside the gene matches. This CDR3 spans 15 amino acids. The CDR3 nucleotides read TGTGCCAGCAGTGAATGGACAGGGGGGGTAGGGACCCAGTACTTC. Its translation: CASSEWTGGVGTQYF.

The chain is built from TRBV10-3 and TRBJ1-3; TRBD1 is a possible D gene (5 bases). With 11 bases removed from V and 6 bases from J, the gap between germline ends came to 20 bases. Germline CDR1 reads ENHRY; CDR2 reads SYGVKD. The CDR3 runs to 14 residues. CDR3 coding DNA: TGTGCCGCCACGGGGGGTAGAGTCGAAAACACCATATATTTT. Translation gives CAATGGRVENTIYF.

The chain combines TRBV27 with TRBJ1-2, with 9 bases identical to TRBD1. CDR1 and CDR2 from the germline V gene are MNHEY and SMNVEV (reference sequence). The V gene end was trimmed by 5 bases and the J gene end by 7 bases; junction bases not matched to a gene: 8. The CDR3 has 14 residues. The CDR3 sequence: CASSDGTGNGGYTF. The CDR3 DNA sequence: TGTGCCAGCAGTGACGGGACAGGGAACGGTGGCTACACCTTC.

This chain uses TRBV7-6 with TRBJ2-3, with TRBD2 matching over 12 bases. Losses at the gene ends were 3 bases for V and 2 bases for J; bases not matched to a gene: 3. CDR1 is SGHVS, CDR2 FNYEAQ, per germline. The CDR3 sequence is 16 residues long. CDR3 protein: CASSFTSGGFTDTQYF. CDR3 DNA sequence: TGTGCCAGCAGCTTTACTAGCGGGGGGTTCACAGATACGCAGTATTTT.

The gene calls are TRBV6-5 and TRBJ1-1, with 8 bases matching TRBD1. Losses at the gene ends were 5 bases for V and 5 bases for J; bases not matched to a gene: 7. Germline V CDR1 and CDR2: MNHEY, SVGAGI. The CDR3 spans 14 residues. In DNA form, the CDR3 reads TGTGCCAGCAGTCAGAGGACAGGGACGACTGAAGCTTTCTTT. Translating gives CASSQRTGTTEAFF.

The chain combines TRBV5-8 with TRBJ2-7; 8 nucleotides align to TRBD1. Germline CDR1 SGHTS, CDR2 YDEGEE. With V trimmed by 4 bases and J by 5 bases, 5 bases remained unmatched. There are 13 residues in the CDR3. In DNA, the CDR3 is TGTGCCAGCAGCGGCAGGGGGCCCCACGAGCAGTACTTC. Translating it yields CASSGRGPHEQYF.